The present T cell receptor beta chain was sequenced within a study of blood T cell repertoires in COVID-19. Study details: T cells, B-cell-depleted T cells, or PBMCs supplied cDNA or gDNA.

Only in-frame clones appear in the TCRdb table, and some are missing; sequencing was by immunoSEQ multiplex PCR. The table has around 260,000 clones, around 87% seen once. The source material was peripheral blood. This receptor was obtained from a woman aged 45-65 years with acute or convalescent COVID-19.

Here the CDR3 DNA reads TGTGCCGCGGCGGACGGACGGGGTGAAGCTTTCTTT. Translation gives CAAADGRGEAFF. The chain uses TRBV19 and TRBJ1-1, with D unclear. This CDR3 contains 12 residues. CDR1 is LNHDA, CDR2 SQIVND, per germline (reference sequence). V dropped 11 bases and J dropped 7 bases, with 17 bases sitting between them.